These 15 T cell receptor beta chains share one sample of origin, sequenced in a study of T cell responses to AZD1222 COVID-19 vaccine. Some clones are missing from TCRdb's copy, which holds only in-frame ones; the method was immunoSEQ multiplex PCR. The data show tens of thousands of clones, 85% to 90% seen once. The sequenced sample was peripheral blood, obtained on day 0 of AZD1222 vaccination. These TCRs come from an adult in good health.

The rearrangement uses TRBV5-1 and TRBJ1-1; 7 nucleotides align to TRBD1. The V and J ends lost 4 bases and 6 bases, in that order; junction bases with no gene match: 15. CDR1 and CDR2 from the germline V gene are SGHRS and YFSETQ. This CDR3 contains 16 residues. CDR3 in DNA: TGCGCCAGCAGCAACCGGGACAGAAGGACTCGCCCTGAAGCTTTCTTT. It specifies CASSNRDRRTRPEAFF.

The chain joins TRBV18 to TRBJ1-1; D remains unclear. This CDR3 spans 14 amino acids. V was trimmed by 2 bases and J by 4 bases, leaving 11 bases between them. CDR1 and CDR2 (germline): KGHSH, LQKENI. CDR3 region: CASSPGGKRTEAFF. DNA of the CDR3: TGTGCCAGCTCACCAGGTGGTAAGCGCACTGAAGCTTTCTTT.

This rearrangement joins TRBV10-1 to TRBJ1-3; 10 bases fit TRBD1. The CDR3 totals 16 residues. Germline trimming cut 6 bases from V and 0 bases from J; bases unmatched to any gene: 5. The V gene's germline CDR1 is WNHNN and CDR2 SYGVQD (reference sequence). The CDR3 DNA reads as TGCGCCAGCAGCCGGGACAGGGGCCTCTCTGGAAACACCATATATTTT. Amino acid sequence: CASSRDRGLSGNTIYF.

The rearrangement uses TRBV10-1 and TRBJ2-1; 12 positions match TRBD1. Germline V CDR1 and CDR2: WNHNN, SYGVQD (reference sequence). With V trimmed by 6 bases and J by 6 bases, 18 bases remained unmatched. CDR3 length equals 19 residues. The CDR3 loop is CASSPGTGGRTTRGNEQFF. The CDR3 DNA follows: TGCGCCAGCAGCCCCGGGACAGGGGGCCGGACGACCCGGGGCAATGAGCAGTTCTTC.

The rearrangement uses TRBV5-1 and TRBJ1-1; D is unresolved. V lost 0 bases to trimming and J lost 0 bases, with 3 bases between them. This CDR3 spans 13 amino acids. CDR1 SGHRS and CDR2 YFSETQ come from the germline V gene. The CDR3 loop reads CASSLGMNTEAFF. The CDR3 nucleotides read TGCGCCAGCAGCTTGGGAATGAACACTGAAGCTTTCTTT.

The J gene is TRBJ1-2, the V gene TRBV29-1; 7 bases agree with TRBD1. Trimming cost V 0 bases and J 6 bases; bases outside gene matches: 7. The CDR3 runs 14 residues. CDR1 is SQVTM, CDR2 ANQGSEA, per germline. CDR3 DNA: TGCAGCGTTGAAGATTTCGGGACAGCTAATGGCTACACCTTC. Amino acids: CSVEDFGTANGYTF.

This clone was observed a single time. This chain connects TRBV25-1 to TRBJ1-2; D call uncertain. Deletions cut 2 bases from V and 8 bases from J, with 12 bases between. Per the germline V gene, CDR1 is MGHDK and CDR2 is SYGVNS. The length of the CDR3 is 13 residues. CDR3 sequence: CASSEVFGDGYTF. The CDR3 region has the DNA TGTGCCAGCAGTGAAGTTTTTGGCGACGGCTACACCTTC.

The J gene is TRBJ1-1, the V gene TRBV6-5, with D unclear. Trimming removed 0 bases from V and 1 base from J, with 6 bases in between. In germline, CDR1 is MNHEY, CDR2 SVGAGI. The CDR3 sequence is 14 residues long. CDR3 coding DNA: TGTGCCAGCAGTTACTCGGGGAAGAACACTGAAGCTTTCTTT. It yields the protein CASSYSGKNTEAFF.

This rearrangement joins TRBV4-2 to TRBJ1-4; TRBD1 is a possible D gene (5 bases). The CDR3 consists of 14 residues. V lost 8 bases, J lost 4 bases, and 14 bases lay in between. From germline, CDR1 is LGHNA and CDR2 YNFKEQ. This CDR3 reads CASAPRGFNEKLFF. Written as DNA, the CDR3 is TGTGCCAGCGCCCCTCGGGGGTTTAATGAAAAACTGTTTTTT.

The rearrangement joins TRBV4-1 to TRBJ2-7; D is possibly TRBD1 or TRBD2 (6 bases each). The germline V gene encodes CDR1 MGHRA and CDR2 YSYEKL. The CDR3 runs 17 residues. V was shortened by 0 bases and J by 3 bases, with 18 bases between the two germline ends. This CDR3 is CASSQDMLGGPFYEQYF. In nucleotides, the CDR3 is TGCGCCAGCAGCCAAGATATGCTGGGGGGCCCTTTCTACGAGCAGTACTTC.

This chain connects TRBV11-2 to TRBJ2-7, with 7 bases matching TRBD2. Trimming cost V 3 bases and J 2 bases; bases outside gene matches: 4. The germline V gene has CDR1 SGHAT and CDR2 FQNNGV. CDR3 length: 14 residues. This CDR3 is CASSFERGTYEQYF. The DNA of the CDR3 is TGTGCCAGCAGCTTCGAGCGGGGAACCTACGAGCAGTACTTC.

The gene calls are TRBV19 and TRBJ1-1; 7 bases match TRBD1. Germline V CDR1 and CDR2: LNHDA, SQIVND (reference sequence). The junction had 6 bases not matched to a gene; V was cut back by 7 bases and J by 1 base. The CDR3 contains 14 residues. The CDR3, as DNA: TGTGCCAGTATCCCAGGGGGGGAGAACACTGAAGCTTTCTTT. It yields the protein CASIPGGENTEAFF.

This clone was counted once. The CDR3 region has the DNA TGTGCCAGCAGGCCTAGCCTAAGCACAGATACGCAGTATTTT. This translates into CASRPSLSTDTQYF. The chain couples TRBV6-5 to TRBJ2-3; weak D call: TRBD2 (5 bases). V was cut by 6 bases and J by 0 bases, with 10 bases left in between. From germline, CDR1 is MNHEY and CDR2 SVGAGI. CDR3 size: 14 residues.

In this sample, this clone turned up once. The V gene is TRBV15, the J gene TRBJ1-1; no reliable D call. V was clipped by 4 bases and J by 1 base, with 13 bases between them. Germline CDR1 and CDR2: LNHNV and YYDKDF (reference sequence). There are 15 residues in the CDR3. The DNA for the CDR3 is TGTGCCACCAGCACGGATATAAGGAGGAACACTGAAGCTTTCTTT. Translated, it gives CATSTDIRRNTEAFF.

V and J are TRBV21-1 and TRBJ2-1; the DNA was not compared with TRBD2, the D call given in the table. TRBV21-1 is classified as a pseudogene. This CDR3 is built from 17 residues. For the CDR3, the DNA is TGTGCCAGCAGCAAAGCGGGTGAGGGTGGGTCCTACAATGAGCAGTTCTTC. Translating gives CASSKAGEGGSYNEQFF.